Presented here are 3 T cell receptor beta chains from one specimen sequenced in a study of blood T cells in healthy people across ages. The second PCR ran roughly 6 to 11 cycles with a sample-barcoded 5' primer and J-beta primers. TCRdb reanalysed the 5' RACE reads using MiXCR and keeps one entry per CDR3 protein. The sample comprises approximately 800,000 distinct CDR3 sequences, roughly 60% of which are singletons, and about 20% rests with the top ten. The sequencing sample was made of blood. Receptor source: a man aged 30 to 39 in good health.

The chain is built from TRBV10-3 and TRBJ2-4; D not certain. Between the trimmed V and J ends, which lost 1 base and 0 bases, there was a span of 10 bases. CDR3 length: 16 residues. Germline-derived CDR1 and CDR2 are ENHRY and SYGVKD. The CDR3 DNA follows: TGTGCCATCAGTGAGTTCGCAGCCATAGCCAAAAACATTCAGTACTTC. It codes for CAISEFAAIAKNIQYF.

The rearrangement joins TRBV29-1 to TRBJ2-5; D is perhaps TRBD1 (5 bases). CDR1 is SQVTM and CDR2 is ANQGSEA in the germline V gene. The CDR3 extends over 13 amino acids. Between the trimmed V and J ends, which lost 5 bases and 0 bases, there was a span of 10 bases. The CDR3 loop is CSVIRVYQETQYF. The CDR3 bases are TGCAGCGTTATCAGGGTTTACCAAGAGACCCAGTACTTC.

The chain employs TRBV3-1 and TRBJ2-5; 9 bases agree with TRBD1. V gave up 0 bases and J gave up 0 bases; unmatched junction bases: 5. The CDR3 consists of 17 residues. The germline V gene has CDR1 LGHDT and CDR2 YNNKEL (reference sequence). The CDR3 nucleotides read TGTGCCAGCAGCCAAGATCGGGACAGGGCGGACCAAGAGACCCAGTACTTC. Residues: CASSQDRDRADQETQYF.